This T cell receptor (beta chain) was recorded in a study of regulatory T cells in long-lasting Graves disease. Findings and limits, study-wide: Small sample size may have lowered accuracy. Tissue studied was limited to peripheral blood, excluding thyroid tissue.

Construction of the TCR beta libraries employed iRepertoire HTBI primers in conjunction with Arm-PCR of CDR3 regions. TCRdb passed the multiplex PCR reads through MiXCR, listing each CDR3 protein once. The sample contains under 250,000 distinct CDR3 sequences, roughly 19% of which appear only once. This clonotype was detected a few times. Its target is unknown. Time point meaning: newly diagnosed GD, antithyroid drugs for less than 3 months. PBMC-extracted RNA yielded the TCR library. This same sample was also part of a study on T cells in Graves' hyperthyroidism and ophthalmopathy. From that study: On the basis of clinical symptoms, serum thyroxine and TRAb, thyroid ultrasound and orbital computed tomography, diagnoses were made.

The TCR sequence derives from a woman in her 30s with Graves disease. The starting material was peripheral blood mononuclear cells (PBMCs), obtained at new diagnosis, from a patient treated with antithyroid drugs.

CDR3 DNA: TGTGCCAGCTCCAACTCTGGAAACACCATATATTTT. Translation gives CASSNSGNTIYF. This sequence joins TRBV6-1 and TRBJ1-3, with unresolved D. V gave up 8 bases and J gave up 0 bases, with 5 bases separating them. The CDR3 is made up of 12 amino acids. Germline V gives CDR1 MNHNS, CDR2 SASEGT.